This paragraph covers one T cell receptor (beta chain) sequence. Its cognate antigen is unknown. The data belong to a study of blood T cells in healthy people across ages. Study at large: About one barcoded beta molecule per two T cells came from capture by template switching. Notes on the study in general: Samples with more naive T cells showed higher observed beta diversity. The donors' CMV status was not determined, possibly confounding changes in expanded clonotypes.

Primers used in a second PCR of roughly 6 to 11 cycles were a sample-barcoded 5' primer and a J-beta primer mix. Every cDNA molecule carried a tag from a template-switch adaptor bearing 12 random nucleotides. A single record per CDR3 protein comes from TCRdb applying MiXCR to the 5' RACE reads. The sample comprises 1.5 million to 1.8 million distinct CDR3 sequences, approximately 42% of which are singletons, and about 4% rests with the top ten. The sequence was collected from a woman aged 18-29 years in good health. The sample was blood.

For the CDR3, the DNA is TGTGCCAGCAGTTACTTTATAGGTTCCGGGGCCAACGTCCTGACTTTC. This gives the protein CASSYFIGSGANVLTF. The chain employs TRBV6-6 and TRBJ2-6; D remains ambiguous. The CDR3 covers 16 residues. Germline lookup yields CDR1 MNHNY and CDR2 SVGAGI (reference sequence). Trimming pared 1 base from V and 4 bases from J, leaving 11 bases between.